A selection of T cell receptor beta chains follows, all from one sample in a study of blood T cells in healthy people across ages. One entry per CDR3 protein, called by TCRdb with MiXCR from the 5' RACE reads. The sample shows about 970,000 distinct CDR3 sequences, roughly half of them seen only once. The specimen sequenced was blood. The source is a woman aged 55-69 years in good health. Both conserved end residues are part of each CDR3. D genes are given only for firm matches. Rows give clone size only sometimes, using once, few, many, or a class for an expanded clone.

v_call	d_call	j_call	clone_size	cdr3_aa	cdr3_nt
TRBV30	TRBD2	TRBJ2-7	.	CAWTAGGEQYF	TGTGCCTGGACCGCGGGAGGCGAGCAGTACTTC
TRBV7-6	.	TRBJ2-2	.	CASSSFGNMNTGELFF	TGTGCCAGCAGCTCGTTCGGGAACATGAACACCGGGGAGCTGTTTTTT
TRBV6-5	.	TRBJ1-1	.	CASTRLADEAFF	TGTGCCAGCACCCGTTTAGCTGATGAAGCTTTCTTT
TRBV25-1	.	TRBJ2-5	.	CASSVRGLRETQYF	TGTGCCAGCAGTGTTCGGGGGCTTAGGGAGACCCAGTACTTC
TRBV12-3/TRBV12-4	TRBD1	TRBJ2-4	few	CASSSGTALNQQYF	TGTGCCAGCAGTTCCGGGACAGCCCTCAACCAGCAGTACTTC
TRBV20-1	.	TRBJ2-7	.	CSARGRSTYSYEQYF	TGCAGTGCTAGGGGCCGGAGCACCTACTCCTACGAGCAGTACTTC
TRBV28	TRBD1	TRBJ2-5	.	CASSYGTDQETQYF	TGTGCCAGCAGTTACGGGACAGACCAAGAGACCCAGTACTTC
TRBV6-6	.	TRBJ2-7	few	CASTATEAHEQYF	TGTGCCAGCACCGCGACCGAGGCCCACGAGCAGTACTTC
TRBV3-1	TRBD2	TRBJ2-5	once	CASSLKKIAGAFQETQYF	TGTGCCAGCAGCCTCAAAAAAATAGCGGGAGCCTTCCAAGAGACCCAGTACTTC
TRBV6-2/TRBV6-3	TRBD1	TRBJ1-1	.	CASRYRGQLNTEAFF	TGTGCCAGCAGGTACAGGGGGCAGCTGAACACTGAAGCTTTCTTT
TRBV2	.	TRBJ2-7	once	CACSEPMGYEQYF	TGTGCCTGCAGTGAACCTATGGGCTACGAGCAGTACTTC
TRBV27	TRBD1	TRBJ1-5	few	CASTALRGGASNQPQHF	TGTGCCAGCACTGCTTTAAGAGGGGGCGCGAGCAATCAGCCCCAGCATTTT
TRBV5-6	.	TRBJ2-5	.	CASTPNGADQETQYF	TGTGCCAGCACGCCAAATGGGGCAGATCAAGAGACCCAGTACTTC
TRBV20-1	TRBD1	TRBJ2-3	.	CSARGRGQAPDTQYF	TGCAGTGCTAGAGGGCGGGGACAGGCCCCAGATACGCAGTATTTT
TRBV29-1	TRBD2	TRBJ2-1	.	CSVEPGLTLGREQFF	TGCAGCGTTGAGCCGGGACTAACTCTCGGTAGGGAGCAGTTCTTC
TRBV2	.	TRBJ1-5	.	CASSERGAPRPQHF	TGTGCCAGCAGTGAAAGGGGGGCCCCAAGGCCCCAGCATTTT
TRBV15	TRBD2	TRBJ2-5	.	CATSRRFLAGAETQYF	TGTGCCACCAGCAGACGTTTCCTAGCGGGAGCAGAGACCCAGTACTTC
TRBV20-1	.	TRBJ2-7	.	CSARNLAHEQYF	TGCAGCGCTAGGAATCTAGCCCACGAGCAGTACTTC
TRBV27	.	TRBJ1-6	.	CASRETGWSPLHF	TGTGCCAGCAGGGAGACGGGGTGGTCACCCCTCCACTTT
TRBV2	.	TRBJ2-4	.	CASLEIQGGKNIQYF	TGTGCCAGCCTTGAAATACAGGGTGGCAAAAACATTCAGTACTTC
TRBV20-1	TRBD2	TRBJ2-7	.	CSAAPGTSGSYEQYF	TGCAGTGCAGCTCCCGGGACTAGCGGATCCTACGAGCAGTACTTC
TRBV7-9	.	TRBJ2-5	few	CASSTGNGETQYF	TGTGCCAGCTCTACTGGAAATGGGGAGACCCAGTACTTC
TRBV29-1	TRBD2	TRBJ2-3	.	CSVVRGGGDTQYF	TGCAGCGTTGTCCGGGGGGGAGGAGATACGCAGTATTTT
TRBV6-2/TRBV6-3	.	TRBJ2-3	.	CASSADSRADTQYF	TGTGCCAGCAGTGCCGACTCCCGGGCAGATACGCAGTATTTT
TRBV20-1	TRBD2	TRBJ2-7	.	CSARGTSGGYSYEQYF	TGCAGTGCTAGGGGGACTAGCGGGGGATACTCCTACGAGCAGTACTTC
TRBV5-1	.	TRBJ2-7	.	CASSRTGRSSYEQYF	TGCGCCAGCAGCCGTACAGGGAGAAGCTCCTACGAGCAGTACTTC
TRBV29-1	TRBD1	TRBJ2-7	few	CSVAHRGDSEQYF	TGCAGCGTTGCCCACAGGGGGGACAGCGAGCAGTACTTC
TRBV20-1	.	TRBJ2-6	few	CSARTTGSGANVLTF	TGCAGTGCTAGAACTACAGGGTCTGGGGCCAACGTCCTGACTTTC
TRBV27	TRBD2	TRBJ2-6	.	CASRSLAGGANVLTF	TGTGCCAGCAGATCCCTAGCGGGCGGGGCCAACGTCCTGACTTTC
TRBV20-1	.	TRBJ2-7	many	CSARVLDEQYF	TGCAGTGCTAGAGTATTGGACGAGCAGTACTTC
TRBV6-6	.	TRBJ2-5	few	CASTNSDGVETQYF	TGTGCCAGCACCAACTCGGACGGGGTCGAGACCCAGTACTTC
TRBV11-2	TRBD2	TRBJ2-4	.	CASMLVAGAKNIQYF	TGTGCCAGCATGCTGGTAGCGGGTGCCAAAAACATTCAGTACTTC
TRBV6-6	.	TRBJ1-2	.	CASSYFQIDSYGYTF	TGTGCCAGCAGTTACTTCCAAATAGACAGCTATGGCTACACCTTC
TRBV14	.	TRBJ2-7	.	CASSQGQNLNYEQYF	TGTGCCAGCAGCCAAGGACAAAACCTTAACTACGAGCAGTACTTC
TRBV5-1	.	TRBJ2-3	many	CASSRGSSTDTQYF	TGCGCCAGCAGCCGGGGGAGTAGCACAGATACGCAGTATTTT
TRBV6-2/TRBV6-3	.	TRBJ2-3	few	CASSPPRSSDTQYF	TGTGCCAGCAGTCCCCCGAGGAGTTCAGATACGCAGTATTTT
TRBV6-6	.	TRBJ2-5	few	CASTRDLIETQYF	TGTGCCAGCACTAGGGACCTTATCGAGACCCAGTACTTC
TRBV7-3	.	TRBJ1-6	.	CASSLTGGNNSPLHF	TGTGCCAGCAGCTTAACAGGGGGTAATAATTCACCCCTCCACTTT
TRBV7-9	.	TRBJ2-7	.	CASSMVGGAYEQYF	TGTGCCAGCAGTATGGTAGGGGGAGCATACGAGCAGTACTTC
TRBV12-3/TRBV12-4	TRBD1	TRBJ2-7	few	CASSSGPQGADEQYF	TGTGCCAGCAGTTCGGGACCGCAGGGGGCCGACGAGCAGTACTTC
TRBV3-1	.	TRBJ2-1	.	CASRPLGSAEQFF	TGTGCCAGCCGCCCTCTGGGGAGCGCCGAGCAGTTCTTC
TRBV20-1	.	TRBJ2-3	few	CSAPLGAADTQYF	TGCAGTGCACCCCTGGGGGCTGCAGATACGCAGTATTTT
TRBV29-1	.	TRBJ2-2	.	CSVGTHTNTGELFF	TGCAGCGTTGGGACGCATACGAACACCGGGGAGCTGTTTTTT
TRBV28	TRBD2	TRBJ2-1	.	CAIDQGGGRGYNEQFF	TGTGCCATCGACCAAGGTGGCGGGAGGGGGTACAATGAGCAGTTCTTC
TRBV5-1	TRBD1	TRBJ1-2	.	CASSPPTGAMYGYTF	TGCGCCAGCAGCCCCCCGACAGGGGCCATGTATGGCTACACCTTC
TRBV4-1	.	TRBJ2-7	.	CASSQDVGGGYEQYF	TGCGCCAGCAGCCAAGATGTGGGTGGAGGGTACGAGCAGTACTTC
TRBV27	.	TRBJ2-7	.	CASSIDGNEQYF	TGTGCCAGCAGTATCGACGGTAATGAGCAGTACTTC
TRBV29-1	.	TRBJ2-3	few	CSDRLSGGSTDTQYF	TGCAGCGACCGCTTATCGGGCGGAAGCACAGATACGCAGTATTTT
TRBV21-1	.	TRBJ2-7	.	CAIPGLTISYEQYF	TGTGCCATTCCGGGACTGACGATATCCTACGAGCAGTACTTC
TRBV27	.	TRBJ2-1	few	CASSLSRANEQFF	TGTGCCAGCAGTTTATCGCGGGCAAATGAGCAGTTCTTC
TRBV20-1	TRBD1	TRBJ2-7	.	CSALPGTASYEQYF	TGCAGTGCCCTTCCCGGGACAGCCTCCTACGAGCAGTACTTC